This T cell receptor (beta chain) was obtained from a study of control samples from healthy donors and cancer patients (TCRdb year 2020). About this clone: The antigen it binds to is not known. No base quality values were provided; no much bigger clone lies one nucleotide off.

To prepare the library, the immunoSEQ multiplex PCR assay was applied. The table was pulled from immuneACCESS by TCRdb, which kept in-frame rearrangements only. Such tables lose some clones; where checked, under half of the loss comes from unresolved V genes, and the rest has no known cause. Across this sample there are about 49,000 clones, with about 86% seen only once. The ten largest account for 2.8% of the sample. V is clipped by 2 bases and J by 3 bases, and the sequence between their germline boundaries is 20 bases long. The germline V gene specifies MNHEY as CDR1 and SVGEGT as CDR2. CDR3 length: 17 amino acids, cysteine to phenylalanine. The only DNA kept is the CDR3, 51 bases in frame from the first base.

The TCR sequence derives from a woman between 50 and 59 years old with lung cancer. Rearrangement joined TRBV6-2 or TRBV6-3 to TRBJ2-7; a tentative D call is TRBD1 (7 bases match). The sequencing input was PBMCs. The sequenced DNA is TGTGCCAGCAGTTACCCGTTATGGACAGGAGGGGACTACGAGCAGTACTTC. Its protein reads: CASSYPLWTGGDYEQYF.